The clone carrying this T cell receptor beta chain was observed a single time. Its matching antigen is unknown. Genomic DNA provided the template from which TCR beta VDJ and CDR3 profiles were obtained. TCRdb recomputed calls from the reads with MiXCR, one row per CDR3 protein. The table has some 42,000 distinct CDR3 sequences, around 63% seen once. V was cut by 5 bases and J by 4 bases, with 11 bases left in between. Germline V gene data show CDR1 as WNHNN and CDR2 as SYGVQD (reference sequence). The CDR3 covers 13 residues. This sample is drawn from a study of CD8+CD57+ T cells in acquired aplastic anemia. Looking at the study overall: Sorted CD4+ and CD8+ cells gave a mean 3.2 ug DNA, range 0.2 to 27.4 ug. CD4+ reads averaged about 9.9 million in healthy donors.

Notes on the study in general: The study found no significant CD8+ Simpson's diversity difference between patients and controls.

The chain combines TRBV10-1 with TRBJ1-1, with D possibly TRBD1 on 6 matching bases. Sequences were obtained from sorted CD4+, CD8+, or CD8+CD57+ T cells (not recorded which) from PBMCs. The sequence derives from a human donor in good health, serving as a control. The CDR3 loop reads CASSPDRRTEAFF. In DNA form, the CDR3 reads TGCGCCAGCAGTCCGGACAGACGCACTGAAGCTTTCTTT.